The 20 T cell receptor beta chains below were found in one sample sequenced in a study of beta chain features in type 1 diabetes. The isolated RNA, all of it, was reverse transcribed, so expressed TCRB transcripts were what got sequenced. The table came from immunoSEQ multiplex PCR; TCRdb's copy has only in-frame clones and leaves some out. The repertoire consists of around 160,000 clones, with 48% occurring once and the leading ten covering under 0.45%. Sequenced material: Tregs from blood. These receptor sequences come from a man in his late teens or twenties in good health.

This clone was seen a handful of times. The CDR3 DNA follows: TGTGCCAGCAGTCGCGGGACAGCTATAGCCAAAAACATTCAGTACTTC. It yields the protein CASSRGTAIAKNIQYF. The V gene is TRBV6-6, the J gene TRBJ2-4; D may be TRBD1 (7 bases). This CDR3 has 16 residues. V lost 5 bases and J 0 bases, leaving 14 bases between the germline ends. From germline, CDR1 is MNHNY and CDR2 SVGAGI (reference sequence).

The chain couples TRBV7-2 to TRBJ2-2; 7 bases are a match to TRBD2. The V segment lost 0 bases and the J segment 5 bases; nucleotides outside the gene matches: 3. In germline, CDR1 is SGHTA, CDR2 FQGNSA. The CDR3 loop spans 15 amino acids. CDR3 protein: CASSLAGGSTGELFF. Written as DNA, the CDR3 is TGTGCCAGCAGCTTAGCGGGAGGGAGTACCGGGGAGCTGTTTTTT.

This clone was seen only a few times. The chain combines TRBV30 with TRBJ2-5, with TRBD2 identical over 7 bases. The J segment lost 7 bases and the V segment lost 0 bases, leaving 14 bases of the junction unmatched. CDR3 length: 16 amino acids. The germline gives CDR1 GTSNPN, CDR2 SVGIG (reference sequence). The CDR3 protein is CAWSVQHGGTRRTQYF. CDR3 bases: TGTGCCTGGAGTGTACAACACGGGGGGACCCGCCGGACCCAGTACTTC.

Here the CDR3 DNA reads TGTGCCAGCAGCTTGCCGACGGCTAGCGGGAGGGAGACCCAGTACTTC. Its translation: CASSLPTASGRETQYF. The rearrangement links TRBV5-4 to TRBJ2-5; 11 nucleotides agree with TRBD2. CDR1 and CDR2 from the germline V gene are SGHNT and YYREEE (reference sequence). The length of the CDR3 is 16 residues. The V segment lost 1 base and the J segment 5 bases; nucleotides outside the gene matches: 7.

In its sample, this clone was seen a few times. The gene calls are TRBV19 and TRBJ1-1; 9 bases are shared with TRBD1. Germline V gene lookup returns CDR1 LNHDA and CDR2 SQIVND (reference sequence). The CDR3 runs to 15 residues. Unmatched junction bases numbered 11, after V lost 7 bases and J lost 5 bases. CDR3 region: CASNPDRGFGTEAFF. The CDR3 DNA is TGTGCCAGTAATCCGGACAGGGGTTTTGGGACTGAAGCTTTCTTT.

The CDR3 loop reads CASRGTTPYNEQFF. Here the CDR3 DNA reads TGTGCCAGCCGGGGGACTACGCCCTACAATGAGCAGTTCTTC. The V gene is TRBV6-6, the J gene TRBJ2-1; 7 nucleotides agree with TRBD2. The length of the CDR3 is 14 residues. V trimming: 8 bases; J trimming: 2 bases; junction bases outside the gene matches: 6. Germline V lookup: CDR1 MNHNY, CDR2 SVGAGI (reference sequence).

CDR3 sequence reads: CASSLIDTNQPQHF. DNA for the CDR3: TGTGCCAGCAGTTTAATCGACACTAATCAGCCCCAGCATTTT. This sequence joins TRBV28 and TRBJ1-5; unclear D gene. This CDR3 spans 14 amino acids. CDR1 and CDR2 (germline): MDHEN, SYDVKM. With 2 bases removed from V and 4 bases from J, the gap between germline ends came to 9 bases.

This CDR3 reads CSVRLAGGLAPHNEQFF. The CDR3 coding sequence is TGCAGCGTTCGGCTAGCGGGGGGGCTGGCCCCCCACAATGAGCAGTTCTTC. The chain links TRBV29-1 to TRBJ2-1; TRBD2 matches 12 bases. V was clipped by 5 bases and J by 5 bases; unmatched bases: 13. CDR3 length: 17 amino acids. Looked up from germline, CDR1 is SQVTM and CDR2 is ANQGSEA.

This chain connects TRBV25-1 to TRBJ1-1; 9 positions agree with TRBD1. The CDR3 is 15 amino acids. Germline trimming cut 1 base from V and 6 bases from J; bases unmatched to any gene: 6. CDR1 is MGHDK, CDR2 SYGVNS, per germline. The CDR3 loop is CASSESGTGFAEAFF. The DNA of the CDR3 is TGTGCCAGCAGTGAATCGGGGACAGGGTTCGCTGAAGCTTTCTTT.

This chain connects TRBV7-3 to TRBJ1-6; tentatively, D is TRBD1 (5 bases). CDR1 is SGHTA and CDR2 is FQGTGA in the germline V gene. V lost 5 bases to trimming and J lost 6 bases, with 8 bases between them. CDR3 size: 13 residues. The CDR3 protein is CASSNQGNSPLHF. The CDR3 nucleotides are TGTGCCAGCAGCAATCAGGGTAATTCACCCCTCCACTTT.

This clone was observed once. V gene TRBV5-6 combines with J gene TRBJ2-3; TRBD2 agrees at 10 bases. The CDR3 sequence is 16 residues long. Germline V gene data show CDR1 as SGHDT and CDR2 as YYEEEE. Trimming at V came to 0 bases and at J to 10 bases, leaving 11 bases not matched to a gene. CDR3 loop: CASSLEGLAGEGAQYF. CDR3 nucleotides: TGTGCCAGCAGCTTGGAAGGGCTAGCGGGAGAGGGTGCGCAGTATTTT.

This clone has a handful of counts. V gene TRBV29-1 combines with J gene TRBJ2-7; 7 bases align to TRBD2. CDR1 is SQVTM, CDR2 ANQGSEA, per germline. There are 14 residues in the CDR3. The V and J ends lost 2 bases and 0 bases, in that order; junction bases with no gene match: 4. CDR3 protein: CSVEIPGGSYEQYF. CDR3 DNA sequence: TGCAGCGTTGAAATTCCGGGAGGCTCCTACGAGCAGTACTTC.

In its sample, this clone was seen a few times. The chain combines TRBV27 with TRBJ1-2, with 9 bases lining up with TRBD1. Per the germline V gene, CDR1 is MNHEY and CDR2 is SMNVEV (reference sequence). J gave up 3 bases and V 6 bases, and 5 bases lay outside the gene matches. The CDR3 totals 14 residues. Here the CDR3 DNA reads TGTGCCAGCAGGGGACAGGGTCAGCACTATGGCTACACCTTC. Translating it yields CASRGQGQHYGYTF.

This clone was observed a few times. V is TRBV9 and J is TRBJ2-7; D might be TRBD1 (5 bases). Between the trimmed V and J ends, which lost 1 base and 3 bases, there was a span of 14 bases. The CDR3 loop spans 15 amino acids. The germline V gene has CDR1 SGDLS and CDR2 YYNGEE. In DNA, the CDR3 is TGTGCCAGCAGCGTAACAGGCAATCGATTCTACGAGCAGTACTTC. It translates to CASSVTGNRFYEQYF.

The chain carries TRBV5-1 and TRBJ2-7, with TRBD1 as a possible D gene (6 bases). V shed 2 bases and J shed 2 bases, with 11 bases lying between them. This CDR3 contains 14 residues. CDR1 SGHRS and CDR2 YFSETQ come from the germline V gene. CDR3 DNA: TGCGCCAGCAGCTTAACGACAGGAACCTACGAGCAGTACTTC. Amino acids: CASSLTTGTYEQYF.

The J gene is TRBJ2-1, the V gene TRBV28; TRBD1 agrees at 11 bases. Germline-derived CDR1 and CDR2 are MDHEN and SYDVKM. V shed 7 bases, J shed 8 bases, and the junction held 10 bases outside the gene matches. The CDR3 extends over 15 amino acids. CDR3 protein: CASTNPGQGDDEQFF. The CDR3 DNA reads TGTGCCAGCACCAACCCGGGACAGGGGGACGATGAGCAGTTCTTC.

The chain couples TRBV27 to TRBJ1-5; the D gene is possibly TRBD1 (5 bases). V lost 5 bases, J lost 0 bases, and 8 bases lay in between. CDR3 size: 14 residues. Germline V gene sequence: CDR1 MNHEY, CDR2 SMNVEV (reference sequence). This chain's CDR3 is CASSQGNSNQPQHF. CDR3 coding DNA: TGTGCCAGCAGTCAGGGCAATAGCAATCAGCCCCAGCATTTT.

In this sample, this clone turned up a few times. In DNA form, the CDR3 reads TGTGCCAGCAGTCCAGACCCTAACAGGGTACTCGAGCAGCCCCAGCATTTT. Protein: CASSPDPNRVLEQPQHF. This chain connects TRBV7-3 to TRBJ1-5; a weak D match, TRBD1 (6 bases). Trimming stripped 6 bases from V and 7 bases from J, with 25 bases between. Germline V gives CDR1 SGHTA, CDR2 FQGTGA. This CDR3 spans 17 amino acids. Full variable domain (remainder filled in from reference TRBV7-3 and TRBJ1-5): GAGVSQTPSNKVTEKGKYVELRCDPISGHTALYWYRQSLGQGPEFLIYFQGTGAADDSGLPNDRFFAVRPEGSVSTLKIQRTERGDSAVYLCASSPDPNRVLEQPQHFGDGTRLSIL.

The V and J genes are TRBV9 and TRBJ2-1; 7 nucleotides line up with TRBD1. Germline V lookup: CDR1 SGDLS, CDR2 YYNGEE. The CDR3 covers 13 residues. J gave up 6 bases and V 4 bases, and 4 bases lay outside the gene matches. The CDR3 sequence: CASSPGTVNEQFF. CDR3 nucleotides: TGTGCCAGCAGCCCCGGGACAGTCAATGAGCAGTTCTTC.

This clone was counted only a few times. The chain joins TRBV2 to TRBJ1-6; 8 bases agree with TRBD1. The CDR3 has 18 amino acids. Germline V CDR1 and CDR2: SNHLY, FYNNEI. The junction had 12 bases not matched to a gene; V was cut back by 6 bases and J by 2 bases. The CDR3 region has the DNA TGTGCCAGCAGGATAGGACAGGGTCTCGGTGCCTATAATTCACCCCTCCACTTT. Translating it yields CASRIGQGLGAYNSPLHF.